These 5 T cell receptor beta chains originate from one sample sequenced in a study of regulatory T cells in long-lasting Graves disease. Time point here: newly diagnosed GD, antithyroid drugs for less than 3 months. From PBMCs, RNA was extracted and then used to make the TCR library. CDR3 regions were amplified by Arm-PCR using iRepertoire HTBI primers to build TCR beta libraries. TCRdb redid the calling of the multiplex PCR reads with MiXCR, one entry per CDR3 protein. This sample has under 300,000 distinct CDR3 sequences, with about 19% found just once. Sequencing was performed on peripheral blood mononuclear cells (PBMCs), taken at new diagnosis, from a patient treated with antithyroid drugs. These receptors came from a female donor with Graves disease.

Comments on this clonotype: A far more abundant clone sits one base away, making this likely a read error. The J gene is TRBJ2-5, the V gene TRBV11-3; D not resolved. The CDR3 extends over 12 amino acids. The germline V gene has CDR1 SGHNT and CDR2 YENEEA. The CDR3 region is CTSSQLAQTQYF. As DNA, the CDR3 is TGTACCAGCAGCCAATTGGCCCAGACCCAGTACTTC.

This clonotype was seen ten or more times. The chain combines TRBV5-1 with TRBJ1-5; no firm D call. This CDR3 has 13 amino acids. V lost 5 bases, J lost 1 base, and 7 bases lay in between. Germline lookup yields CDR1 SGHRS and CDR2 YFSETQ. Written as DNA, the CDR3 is TGCGCCAGCAGGGCGGAAAGCAATCAGCCCCAGCATTTT. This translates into CASRAESNQPQHF.

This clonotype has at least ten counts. In DNA, the CDR3 is TGTGCCAGCAGCTCCGCCCTGACAAGTTCGGGCTACACCTTC. Translated, it gives CASSSALTSSGYTF. This sequence joins TRBV11-2 and TRBJ1-2; no clear D gene. CDR1 and CDR2 (germline): SGHAT, FQNNGV. This CDR3 spans 14 amino acids. Trimming shortened V by 4 bases and J by 8 bases, and 17 bases separated the two germline ends.

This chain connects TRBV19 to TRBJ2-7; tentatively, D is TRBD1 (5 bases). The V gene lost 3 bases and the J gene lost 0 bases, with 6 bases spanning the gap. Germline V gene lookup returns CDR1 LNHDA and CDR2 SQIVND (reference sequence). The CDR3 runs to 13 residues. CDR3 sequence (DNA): TGTGCCAGTAGTATCAGGGACTCCTACGAGCAGTACTTC. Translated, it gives CASSIRDSYEQYF.

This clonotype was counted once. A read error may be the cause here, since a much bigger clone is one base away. The CDR3 DNA reads as TGTGCCTCCAGTGATTTGAACAGAGGAGAGACCCAGTACTTC. It codes for CASSDLNRGETQYF. This chain uses TRBV24-1 with TRBJ2-5; no definite D call. Looked up from germline, CDR1 is KGHDR and CDR2 is SFDVKD. The CDR3 is 14 residues long.